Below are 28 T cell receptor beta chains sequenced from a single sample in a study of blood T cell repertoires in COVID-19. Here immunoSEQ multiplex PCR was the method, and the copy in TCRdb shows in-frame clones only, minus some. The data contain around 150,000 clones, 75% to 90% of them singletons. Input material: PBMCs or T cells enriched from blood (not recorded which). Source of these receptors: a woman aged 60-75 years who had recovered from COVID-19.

The CDR3 protein is CASSYRTISRGGYTF. CDR3 coding DNA: TGTGCCAGCAGTTATCGGACCATCTCCCGGGGTGGCTACACCTTC. The chain has TRBV6-5 and TRBJ1-2, with D hard to call. V was shortened by 3 bases and J by 7 bases, with 18 bases between the two germline ends. Germline lookup yields CDR1 MNHEY and CDR2 SVGAGI. The CDR3 length is 15 residues.

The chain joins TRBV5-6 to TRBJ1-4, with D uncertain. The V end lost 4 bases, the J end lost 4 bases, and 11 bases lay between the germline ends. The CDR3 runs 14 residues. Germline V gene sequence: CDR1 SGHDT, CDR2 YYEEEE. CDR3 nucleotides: TGTGCCAGCAGCATTGGGAGCGTTAATGAAAAACTGTTTTTT. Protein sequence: CASSIGSVNEKLFF.

The CDR3 DNA is TGTGCCACCCAGGGACAGTATAATTCACCCCTCCACTTT. Protein: CATQGQYNSPLHF. This chain joins TRBV11-2 and TRBJ1-6, with 7 bases aligning to TRBD1. The CDR3 is 13 residues long. Per germline, CDR1 SGHAT and CDR2 FQNNGV. V lost 10 bases and J lost 4; bases outside the gene matches: 4. Full variable domain (rest looked up from reference TRBV11-2 and TRBJ1-6): EAGVAQSPRYKIIEKRQSVAFWCNPISGHATLYWYQQILGQGPKLLIQFQNNGVVDDSQLPKDRFSAERLKGVDSTLKIQPAKLEDSAVYLCATQGQYNSPLHFGNGTRLTVT.

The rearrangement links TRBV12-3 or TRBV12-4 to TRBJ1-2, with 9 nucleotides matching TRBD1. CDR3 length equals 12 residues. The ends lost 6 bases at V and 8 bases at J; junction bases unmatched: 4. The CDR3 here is CASSGTGRGYTF. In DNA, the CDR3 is TGTGCCAGCAGCGGGACAGGGCGCGGCTACACCTTC.

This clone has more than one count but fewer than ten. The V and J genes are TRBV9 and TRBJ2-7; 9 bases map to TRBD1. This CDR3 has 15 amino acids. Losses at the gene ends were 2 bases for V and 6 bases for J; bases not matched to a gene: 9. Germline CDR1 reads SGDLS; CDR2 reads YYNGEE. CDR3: CASSVGTGGVFEQYF. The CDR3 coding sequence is TGTGCCAGCAGCGTTGGAACAGGGGGCGTATTCGAGCAGTACTTC.

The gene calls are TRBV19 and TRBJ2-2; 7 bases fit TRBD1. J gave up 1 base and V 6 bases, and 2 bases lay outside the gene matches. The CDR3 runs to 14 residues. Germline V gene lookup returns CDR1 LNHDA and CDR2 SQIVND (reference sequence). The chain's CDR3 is CASRGQWNTGELFF. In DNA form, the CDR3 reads TGTGCCAGTAGGGGACAGTGGAACACCGGGGAGCTGTTTTTT.

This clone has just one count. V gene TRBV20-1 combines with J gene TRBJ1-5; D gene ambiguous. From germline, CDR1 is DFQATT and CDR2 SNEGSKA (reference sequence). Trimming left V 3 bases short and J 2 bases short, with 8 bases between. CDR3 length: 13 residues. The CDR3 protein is CSASSEGNQPQHF. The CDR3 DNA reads TGCAGTGCTAGTTCGGAGGGCAATCAGCCCCAGCATTTT.

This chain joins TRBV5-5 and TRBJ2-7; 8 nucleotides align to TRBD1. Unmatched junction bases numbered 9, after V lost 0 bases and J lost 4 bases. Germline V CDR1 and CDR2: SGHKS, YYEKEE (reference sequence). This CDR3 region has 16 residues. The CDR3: CASSLEQGVSGYEQYF. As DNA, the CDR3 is TGTGCCAGCAGCTTGGAACAGGGGGTAAGCGGTTACGAGCAGTACTTC.

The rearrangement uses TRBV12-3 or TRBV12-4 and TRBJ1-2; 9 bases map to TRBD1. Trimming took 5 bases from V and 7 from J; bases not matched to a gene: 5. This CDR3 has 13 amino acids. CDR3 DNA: TGTGCCAGCAGTGACAGGGGGGCGAGTGGCTACACCTTC. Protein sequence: CASSDRGASGYTF.

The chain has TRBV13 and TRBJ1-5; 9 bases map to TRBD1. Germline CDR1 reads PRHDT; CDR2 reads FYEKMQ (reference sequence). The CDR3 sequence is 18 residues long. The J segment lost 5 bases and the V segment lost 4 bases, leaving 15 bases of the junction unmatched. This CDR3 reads CASSSNRGQVSLDQPQHF. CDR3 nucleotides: TGTGCCAGCAGCTCAAACAGGGGGCAAGTTTCGTTGGATCAGCCCCAGCATTTT.

This CDR3 reads CASRFRSGSGAQHF. In DNA form, the CDR3 reads TGTGCCAGCAGATTCAGGTCCGGGAGTGGGGCCCAGCATTTT. The chain combines TRBV5-5 with TRBJ1-5, with no clear D. V lost 5 bases to trimming and J lost 11 bases, with 20 bases between them. Germline CDR1 SGHKS, CDR2 YYEKEE (reference sequence). The CDR3 sequence is 14 residues long.

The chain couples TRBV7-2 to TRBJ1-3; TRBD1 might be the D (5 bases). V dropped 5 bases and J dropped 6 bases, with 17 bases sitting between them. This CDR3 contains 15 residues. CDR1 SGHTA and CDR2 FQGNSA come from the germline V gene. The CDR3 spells CASSPPSAGVNTIYF. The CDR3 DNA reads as TGTGCCAGCAGCCCCCCAAGTGCGGGGGTAAACACCATATATTTT.

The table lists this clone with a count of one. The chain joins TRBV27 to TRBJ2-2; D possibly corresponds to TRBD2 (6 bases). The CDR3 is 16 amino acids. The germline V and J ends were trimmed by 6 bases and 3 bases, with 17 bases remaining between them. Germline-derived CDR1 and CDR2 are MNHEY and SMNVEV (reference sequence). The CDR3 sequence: CASSQGGEFHTGELFF. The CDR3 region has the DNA TGTGCCAGCAGCCAAGGCGGGGAGTTTCACACCGGGGAGCTGTTTTTT.

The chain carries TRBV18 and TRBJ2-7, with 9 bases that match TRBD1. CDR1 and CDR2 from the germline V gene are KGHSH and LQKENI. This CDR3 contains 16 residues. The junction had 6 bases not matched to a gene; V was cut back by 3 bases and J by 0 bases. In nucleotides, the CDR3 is TGTGCCAGCTCACCGATAAAGGGACAGGGCTCCTACGAGCAGTACTTC. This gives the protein CASSPIKGQGSYEQYF. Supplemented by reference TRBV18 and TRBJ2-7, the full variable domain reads NAGVMQNPRHLVRRRGQEARLRCSPMKGHSHVYWYRQLPEEGLKFMVYLQKENIIDESGMPKERFSAEFPKEGPSILRIQQVVRGDSAAYFCASSPIKGQGSYEQYFGPGTRLTVT.

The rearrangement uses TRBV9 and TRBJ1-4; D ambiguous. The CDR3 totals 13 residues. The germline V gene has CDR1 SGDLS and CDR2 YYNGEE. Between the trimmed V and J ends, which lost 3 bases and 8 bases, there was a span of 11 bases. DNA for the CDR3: TGTGCCAGCAGCGACGGGCAGCGGGAAAAACTGTTTTTT. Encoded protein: CASSDGQREKLFF.

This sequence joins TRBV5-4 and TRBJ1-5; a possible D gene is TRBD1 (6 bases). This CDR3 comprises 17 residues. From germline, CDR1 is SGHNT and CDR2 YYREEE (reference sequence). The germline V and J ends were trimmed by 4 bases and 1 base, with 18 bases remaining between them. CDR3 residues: CASSGRQGGGSNQPQHF. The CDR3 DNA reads TGTGCCAGCAGCGGACGACAAGGGGGGGGGAGCAATCAGCCCCAGCATTTT.

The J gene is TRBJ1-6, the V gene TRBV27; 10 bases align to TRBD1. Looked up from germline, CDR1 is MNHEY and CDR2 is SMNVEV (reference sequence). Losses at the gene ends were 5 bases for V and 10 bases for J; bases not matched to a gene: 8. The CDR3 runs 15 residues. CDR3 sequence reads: CASSAMTGGQSPLHF. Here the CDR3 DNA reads TGTGCCAGCAGTGCAATGACAGGGGGCCAGTCACCCCTCCACTTT.

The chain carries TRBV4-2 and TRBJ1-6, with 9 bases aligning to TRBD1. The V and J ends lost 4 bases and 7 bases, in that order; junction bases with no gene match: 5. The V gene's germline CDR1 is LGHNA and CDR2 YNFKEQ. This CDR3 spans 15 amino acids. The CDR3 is CASSLTGTGNSPLHF. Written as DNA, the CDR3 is TGTGCCAGCAGCCTAACCGGGACAGGGAATTCACCCCTCCACTTT.

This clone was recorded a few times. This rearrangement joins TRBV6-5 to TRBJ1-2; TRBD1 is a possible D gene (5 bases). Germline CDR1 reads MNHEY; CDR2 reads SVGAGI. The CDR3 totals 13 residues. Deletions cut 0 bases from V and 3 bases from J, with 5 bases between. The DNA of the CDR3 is TGTGCCAGCAGTTACTCAGGGGACTATGGCTACACCTTC. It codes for CASSYSGDYGYTF.

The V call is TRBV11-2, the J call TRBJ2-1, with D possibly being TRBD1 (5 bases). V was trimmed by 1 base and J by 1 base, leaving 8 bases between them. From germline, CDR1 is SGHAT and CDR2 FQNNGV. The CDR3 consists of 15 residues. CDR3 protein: CASSLVGVSYNEQFF. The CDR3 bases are TGTGCCAGCAGCTTAGTAGGGGTATCCTACAATGAGCAGTTCTTC.

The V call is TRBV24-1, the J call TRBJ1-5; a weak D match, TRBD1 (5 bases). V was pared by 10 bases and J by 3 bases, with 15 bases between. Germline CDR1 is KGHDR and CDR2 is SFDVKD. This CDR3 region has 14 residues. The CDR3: CATSSGGSNQPQHF. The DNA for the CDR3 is TGTGCCACAAGTTCGGGGGGTTCCAATCAGCCCCAGCATTTT.

The CDR3 sequence is CASSEAVTYGYTF. The CDR3 region has the DNA TGTGCCAGCAGTGAGGCGGTAACCTATGGCTACACCTTC. The chain links TRBV6-1 to TRBJ1-2; D is uncertain. The V end was cut by 3 bases, the J end by 4 bases, with 9 bases between. The CDR3 consists of 13 residues. The germline CDR1 and CDR2 sequences are MNHNS and SASEGT.

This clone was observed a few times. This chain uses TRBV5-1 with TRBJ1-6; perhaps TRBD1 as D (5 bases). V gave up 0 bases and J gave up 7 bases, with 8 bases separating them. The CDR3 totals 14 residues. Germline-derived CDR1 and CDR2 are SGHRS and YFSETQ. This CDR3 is CASSLVQGNSPLHF. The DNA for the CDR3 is TGCGCCAGCAGCTTGGTTCAGGGAAATTCACCCCTCCACTTT.

The CDR3 loop is CARSLVEPPGNQPQHF. DNA for the CDR3: TGTGCCAGAAGCTTGGTCGAACCCCCGGGGAATCAGCCCCAGCATTTT. The chain has TRBV5-3 and TRBJ1-5; D not certain. TRBV5-3 is an ORF, and what it does is uncertain. The CDR3 consists of 16 residues. The V gene lost 0 bases and the J gene lost 4 bases, with 14 bases spanning the gap.

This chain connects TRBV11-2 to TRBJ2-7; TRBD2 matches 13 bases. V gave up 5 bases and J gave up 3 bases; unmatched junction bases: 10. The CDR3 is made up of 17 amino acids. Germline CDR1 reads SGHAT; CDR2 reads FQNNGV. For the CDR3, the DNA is TGTGCCAGCAGCGTAACTAGCGGGGGGGAACTTGGCTACGAGCAGTACTTC. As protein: CASSVTSGGELGYEQYF.

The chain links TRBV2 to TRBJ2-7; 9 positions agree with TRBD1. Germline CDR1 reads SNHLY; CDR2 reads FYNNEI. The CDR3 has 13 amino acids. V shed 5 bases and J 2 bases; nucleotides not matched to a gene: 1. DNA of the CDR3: TGTGCCAGCAGTACAGGGGGCGCCTACGAGCAGTACTTC. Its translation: CASSTGGAYEQYF.

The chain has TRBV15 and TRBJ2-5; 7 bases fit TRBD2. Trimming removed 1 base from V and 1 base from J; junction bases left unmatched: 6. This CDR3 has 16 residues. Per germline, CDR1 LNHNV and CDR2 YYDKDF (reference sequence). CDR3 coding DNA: TGTGCCACCAGCAGAGTTGGGGACTACCGCCAAGAGACCCAGTACTTC. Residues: CATSRVGDYRQETQYF.

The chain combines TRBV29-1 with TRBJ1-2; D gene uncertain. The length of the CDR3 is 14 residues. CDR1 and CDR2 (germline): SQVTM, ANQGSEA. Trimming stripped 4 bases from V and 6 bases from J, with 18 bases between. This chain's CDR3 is CSVVVVDWRDGYTF. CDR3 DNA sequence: TGCAGCGTTGTGGTGGTTGACTGGAGGGATGGCTACACCTTC.